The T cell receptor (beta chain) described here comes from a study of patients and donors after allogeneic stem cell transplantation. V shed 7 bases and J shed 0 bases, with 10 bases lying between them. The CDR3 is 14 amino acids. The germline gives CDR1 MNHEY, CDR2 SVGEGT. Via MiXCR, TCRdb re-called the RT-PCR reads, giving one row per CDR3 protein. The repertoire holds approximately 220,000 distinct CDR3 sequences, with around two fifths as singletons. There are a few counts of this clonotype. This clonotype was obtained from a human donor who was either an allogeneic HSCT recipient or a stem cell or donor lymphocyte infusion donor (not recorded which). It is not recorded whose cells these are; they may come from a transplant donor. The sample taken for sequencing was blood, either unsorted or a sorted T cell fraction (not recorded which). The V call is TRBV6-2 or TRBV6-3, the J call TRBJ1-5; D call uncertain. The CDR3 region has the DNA TGTGCCAGCACCTCTCCGGATAGCAATCAGCCCCAGCATTTT. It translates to CASTSPDSNQPQHF.